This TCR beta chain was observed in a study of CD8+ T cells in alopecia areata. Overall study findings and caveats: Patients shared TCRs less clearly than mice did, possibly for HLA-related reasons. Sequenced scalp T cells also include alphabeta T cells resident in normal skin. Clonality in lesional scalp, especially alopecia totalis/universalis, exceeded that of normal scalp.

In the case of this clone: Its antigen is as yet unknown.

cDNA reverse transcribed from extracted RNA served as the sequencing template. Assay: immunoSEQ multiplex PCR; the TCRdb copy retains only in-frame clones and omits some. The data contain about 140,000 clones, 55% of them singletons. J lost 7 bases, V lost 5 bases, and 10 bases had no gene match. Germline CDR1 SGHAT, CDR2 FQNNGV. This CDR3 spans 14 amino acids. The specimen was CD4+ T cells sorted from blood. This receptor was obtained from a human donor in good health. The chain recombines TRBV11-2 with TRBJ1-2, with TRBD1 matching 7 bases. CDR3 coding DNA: TGTGCCAGCAGCCAAGGACAGGCCGCAGGTGGCTACACCTTC. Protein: CASSQGQAAGGYTF.